The source of this T cell receptor (beta chain) is a study of blood T cells in healthy people across ages. This clonotype was recorded a few times. Its antigen remains unknown. Peripheral blood was drawn, around 9.3 milliliters per donor. The authors ran a second PCR of roughly 6 to 12 cycles using a sample-barcoded 5' primer and a J-beta primer mix. Each CDR3 protein gets one entry after TCRdb re-called the 5' RACE reads with MiXCR. The repertoire holds 1.5 million to 2 million distinct CDR3 sequences, 28% seen once, with less than 9.5% in the top ten. Study observations and caveats: It was held that diversity estimates obtained from one million T cells represented underestimates.

The CDR3 is made up of 15 amino acids. Trimming stripped 0 bases from V and 7 bases from J, with 16 bases between. Germline V gene data show CDR1 as SGHRS and CDR2 as YFSETQ. The rearrangement uses TRBV5-1 and TRBJ2-5; D unclear. The TCR sequence derives from a woman aged 25 to 45 in good health. The sample was blood. Here the CDR3 reads CASSLAASLGGTQYF. The CDR3 bases are TGCGCCAGCAGCTTGGCGGCATCCTTAGGTGGGACCCAGTACTTC.